This passage covers 6 T cell receptor beta chains from one sample sequenced in a study of T cell changes during pregnancy in multiple sclerosis. Here immunoSEQ multiplex PCR was the method, and the copy in TCRdb shows in-frame clones only, minus some. The table lists over 55,000 clones, roughly 87% of them singletons, with roughly 2.5% in the top ten. Source: peripheral blood, taken in the first trimester of pregnancy. The receptors originated from a female donor with multiple sclerosis, enrolled in a pregnancy study.

The chain couples TRBV6-6 to TRBJ2-1, with 10 bases fitting TRBD1. CDR3 length: 15 amino acids. Unmatched junction bases numbered 4, after V lost 4 bases and J lost 4 bases. CDR1 and CDR2 from the germline V gene are MNHNY and SVGAGI (reference sequence). This CDR3 is CASSSPGQGYNEQFF. CDR3 sequence (DNA): TGTGCCAGCAGTTCACCGGGACAGGGGTACAATGAGCAGTTCTTC.

The CDR3 region is CASTLAGGYNEQFF. DNA for the CDR3: TGTGCCAGCACTTTAGCGGGAGGCTACAATGAGCAGTTCTTC. The chain combines TRBV6-6 with TRBJ2-1; 10 bases align to TRBD2. CDR1 MNHNY and CDR2 SVGAGI come from the germline V gene (reference sequence). Trimming at V came to 7 bases and at J to 3 bases, leaving 3 bases not matched to a gene. This CDR3 region has 14 residues.

The chain carries TRBV6-1 and TRBJ1-5, with D hard to call. The CDR3 contains 13 residues. Deletions cut 4 bases from V and 4 bases from J, with 8 bases between. Germline V gene sequence: CDR1 MNHNS, CDR2 SASEGT. As DNA, the CDR3 is TGTGCCAGCAGTGGCGGGGAGAATCAGCCCCAGCATTTT. Translation gives CASSGGENQPQHF.

The rearrangement links TRBV6-1 to TRBJ2-7; D perhaps matches TRBD2 (5 bases). The V gene lost 6 bases and the J gene lost 2 bases, with 11 bases spanning the gap. CDR3 length: 13 amino acids. Germline V gives CDR1 MNHNS, CDR2 SASEGT. DNA for the CDR3: TGTGCCAGCAGGTCGGGGAGAGCCTACGAGCAGTACTTC. Its translation: CASRSGRAYEQYF.

This sequence joins TRBV20-1 and TRBJ1-6, with D possibly matching TRBD1 (6 bases). Trimming shortened V by 0 bases and J by 15 bases, and 9 bases separated the two germline ends. The germline V gene has CDR1 DFQATT and CDR2 SNEGSKA (reference sequence). This CDR3 is built from 11 residues. The CDR3 bases are TGCAGTGCTAGAGACAGGGGAGACCTCCACTTT. Translated: CSARDRGDLHF.

The table lists this clone with a count of one. The chain combines TRBV7-3 with TRBJ2-1; 8 bases match TRBD2. Per germline, CDR1 SGHTA and CDR2 FQGTGA. The CDR3 is 15 amino acids. Trimming removed 2 bases from V and 10 bases from J; junction bases left unmatched: 10. The CDR3 protein is CASSLQRGSPGEQFF. For the CDR3, the DNA is TGTGCCAGCAGCTTACAGCGGGGGTCCCCCGGGGAGCAGTTCTTC.